This TCR beta chain was recorded in a study of T cell repertoires in cytomegalovirus infection. For the study at large: Newly reported HLA-C-restricted and thoroughly characterized HLA-B-restricted CMV epitopes were employed. Public TCR beta signatures provided an indication of both CMV infection and a matching HLA type. Broader study findings: CMV-specific HLA-C-restricted TCR beta clonotypes dominated the ex vivo response.

TCRdb re-derived calls from the reads in MiXCR, one entry per CDR3 protein. The sample contains approximately 65,000 distinct CDR3 sequences, 20% of which appear only once. This clonotype was seen more than once but under ten times. Antigen specificity is unknown. This material consisted of CD8+ T cells from cultured PBMCs, taken from culture after CMV antigen stimulation. The receptor was derived from a human donor in good health (CMV status not recorded). Some clones in this sample may be carry-over from other donors' samples.

DNA of the CDR3: TGTGCCAGTAGTATACCCCCGACAGGGAACTACAATGAGCAGTTCTTC. It is translated as CASSIPPTGNYNEQFF. The chain has TRBV19 and TRBJ2-1; TRBD1 agrees at 7 bases. The CDR3 totals 16 residues. With 2 bases clipped from V and 3 bases from J, the junction kept 7 bases outside the gene matches. From germline, CDR1 is LNHDA and CDR2 SQIVND (reference sequence).